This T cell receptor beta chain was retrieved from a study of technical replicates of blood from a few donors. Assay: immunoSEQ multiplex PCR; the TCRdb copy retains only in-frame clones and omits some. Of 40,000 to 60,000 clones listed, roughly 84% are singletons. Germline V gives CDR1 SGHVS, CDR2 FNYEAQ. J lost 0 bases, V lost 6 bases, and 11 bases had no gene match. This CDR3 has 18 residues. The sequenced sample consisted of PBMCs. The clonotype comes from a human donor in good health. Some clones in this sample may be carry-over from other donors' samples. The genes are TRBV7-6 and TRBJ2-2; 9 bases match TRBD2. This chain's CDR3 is CASSKEIAGVSNTGELFF. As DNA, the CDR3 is TGTGCCAGCAGTAAGGAAATAGCGGGGGTCTCGAACACCGGGGAGCTGTTTTTT.